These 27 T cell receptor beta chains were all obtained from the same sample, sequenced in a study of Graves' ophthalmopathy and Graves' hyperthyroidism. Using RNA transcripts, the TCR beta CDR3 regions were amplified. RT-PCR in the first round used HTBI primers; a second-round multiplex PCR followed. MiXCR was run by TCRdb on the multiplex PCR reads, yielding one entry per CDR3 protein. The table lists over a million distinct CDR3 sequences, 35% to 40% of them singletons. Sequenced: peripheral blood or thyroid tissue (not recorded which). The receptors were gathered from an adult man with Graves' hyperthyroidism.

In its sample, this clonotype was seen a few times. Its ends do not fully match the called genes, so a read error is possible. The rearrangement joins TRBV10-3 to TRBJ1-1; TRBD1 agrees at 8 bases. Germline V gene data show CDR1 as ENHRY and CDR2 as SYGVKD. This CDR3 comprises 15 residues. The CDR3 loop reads CASSDWTGRITEAFF. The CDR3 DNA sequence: TGTGCCAGCAGTGATTGGACAGGGAGAATCACTGAAGCTTTCTTT.

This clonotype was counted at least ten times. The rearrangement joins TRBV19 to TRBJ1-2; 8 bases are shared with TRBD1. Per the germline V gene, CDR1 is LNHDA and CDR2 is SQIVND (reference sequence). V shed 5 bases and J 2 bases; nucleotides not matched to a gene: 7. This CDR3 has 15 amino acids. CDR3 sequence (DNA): TGTGCCAGTAGTCCGATGGCAGGGGGCAACTATGGCTACACCTTC. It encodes CASSPMAGGNYGYTF.

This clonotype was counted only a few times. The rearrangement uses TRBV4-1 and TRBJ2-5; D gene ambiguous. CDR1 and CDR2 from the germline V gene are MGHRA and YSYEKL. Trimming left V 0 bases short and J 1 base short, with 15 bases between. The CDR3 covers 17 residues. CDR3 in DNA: TGCGCCAGCAGCCAAGACCTGCGGTCGCAGGCCCAAGAGACCCAGTACTTC. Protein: CASSQDLRSQAQETQYF.

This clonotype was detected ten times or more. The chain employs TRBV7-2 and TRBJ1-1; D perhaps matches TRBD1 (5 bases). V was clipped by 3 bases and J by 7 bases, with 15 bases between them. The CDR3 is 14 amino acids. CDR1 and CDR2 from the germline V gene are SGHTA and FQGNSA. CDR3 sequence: CASSLAGGVGEAFF. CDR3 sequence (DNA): TGTGCCAGCAGCTTGGCCGGGGGTGTGGGTGAAGCTTTCTTT.

CDR3 sequence (DNA): TGTGCCACCAGCAGAGTTCAGTCCTCCTACGAGCAGTACTTC. Protein: CATSRVQSSYEQYF. The chain has TRBV15 and TRBJ2-7, with D uncertain. Germline V CDR1 and CDR2: LNHNV, YYDKDF (reference sequence). The CDR3 totals 14 residues. Trimming cost V 1 base and J 0 bases, with 7 bases left between them.

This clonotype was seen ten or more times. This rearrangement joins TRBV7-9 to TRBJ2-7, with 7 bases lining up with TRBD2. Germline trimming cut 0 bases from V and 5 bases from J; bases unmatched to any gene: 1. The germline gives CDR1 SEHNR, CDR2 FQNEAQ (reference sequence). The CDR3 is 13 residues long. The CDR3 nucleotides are TGTGCCAGCAGCTTAGCGACTAGCAACGAGCAGTACTTC. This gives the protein CASSLATSNEQYF. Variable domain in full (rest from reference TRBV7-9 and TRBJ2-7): DTGVSQNPRHKITKRGQNVTFRCDPISEHNRLYWYRQTLGQGPEFLTYFQNEAQLEKSRLLSDRFSAERPKGSFSTLEIQRTEQGDSAMYLCASSLATSNEQYFGPGTRLTVT.

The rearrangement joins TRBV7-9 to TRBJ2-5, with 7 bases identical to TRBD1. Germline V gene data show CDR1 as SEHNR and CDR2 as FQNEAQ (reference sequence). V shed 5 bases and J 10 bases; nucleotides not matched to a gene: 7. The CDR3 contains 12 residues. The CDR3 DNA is TGTGCCAGCAGCATAGGGGGACAGTACCAGTACTTC. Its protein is CASSIGGQYQYF.

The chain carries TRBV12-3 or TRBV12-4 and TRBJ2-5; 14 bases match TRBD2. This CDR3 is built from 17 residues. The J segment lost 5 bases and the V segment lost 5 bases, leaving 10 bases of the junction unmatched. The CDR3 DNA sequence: TGTGCCAGCAGTGCCACCGGGACTAGCGGGAGAGAGGAGACCCAGTACTTC. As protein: CASSATGTSGREETQYF.

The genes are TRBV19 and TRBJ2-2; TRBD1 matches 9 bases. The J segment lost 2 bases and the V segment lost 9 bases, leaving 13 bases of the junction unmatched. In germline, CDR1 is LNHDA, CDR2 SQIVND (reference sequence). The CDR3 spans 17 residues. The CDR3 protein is CASRPPQGQGNTGELFF. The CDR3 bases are TGTGCCAGCAGACCTCCCCAGGGACAGGGTAACACCGGGGAGCTGTTTTTT.

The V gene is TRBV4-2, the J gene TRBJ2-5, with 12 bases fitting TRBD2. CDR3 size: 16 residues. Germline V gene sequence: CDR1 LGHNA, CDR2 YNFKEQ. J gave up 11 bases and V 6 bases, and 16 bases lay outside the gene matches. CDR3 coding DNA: TGTGCCAGCAGTTACTCCCCACTAGCGGGAGGTGGGGAGCAGTACTTC. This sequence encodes CASSYSPLAGGGEQYF.

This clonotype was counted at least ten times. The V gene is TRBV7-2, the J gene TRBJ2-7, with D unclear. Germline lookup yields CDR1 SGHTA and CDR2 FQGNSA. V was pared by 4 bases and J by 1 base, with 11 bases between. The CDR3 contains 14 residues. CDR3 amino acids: CASSSKTLSYEQYF. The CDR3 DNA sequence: TGTGCCAGCAGCTCAAAAACCCTATCCTACGAGCAGTACTTC.

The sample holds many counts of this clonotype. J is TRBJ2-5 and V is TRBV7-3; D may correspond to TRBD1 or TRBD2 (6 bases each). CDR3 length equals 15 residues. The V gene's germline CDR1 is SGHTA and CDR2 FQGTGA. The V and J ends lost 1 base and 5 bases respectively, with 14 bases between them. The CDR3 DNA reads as TGTGCCAGCAGCTTAAGAGGGGGGACATCTGAGACCCAGTACTTC. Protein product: CASSLRGGTSETQYF.

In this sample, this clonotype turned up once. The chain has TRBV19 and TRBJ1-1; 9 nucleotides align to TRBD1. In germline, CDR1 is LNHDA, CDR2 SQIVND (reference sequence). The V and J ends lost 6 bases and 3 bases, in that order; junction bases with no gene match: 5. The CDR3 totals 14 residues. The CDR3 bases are TGTGCCAGTAGGGGGACAGGGATTCACACTGAAGCTTTCTTT. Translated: CASRGTGIHTEAFF.

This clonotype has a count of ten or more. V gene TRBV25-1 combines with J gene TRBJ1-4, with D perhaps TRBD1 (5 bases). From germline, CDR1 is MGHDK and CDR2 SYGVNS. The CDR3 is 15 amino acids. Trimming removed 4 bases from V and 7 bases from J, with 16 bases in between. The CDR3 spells CASSGQRGSTEKLFF. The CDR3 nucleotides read TGTGCCAGCAGTGGCCAGAGGGGATCGACTGAAAAACTGTTTTTT.

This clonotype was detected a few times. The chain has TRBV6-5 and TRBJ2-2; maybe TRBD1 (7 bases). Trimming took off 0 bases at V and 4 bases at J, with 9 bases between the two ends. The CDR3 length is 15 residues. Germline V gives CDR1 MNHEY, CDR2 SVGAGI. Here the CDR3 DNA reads TGTGCCAGCAGTTACTCGCAGGGGGGCACCGGGGAGCTGTTTTTT. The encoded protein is CASSYSQGGTGELFF.

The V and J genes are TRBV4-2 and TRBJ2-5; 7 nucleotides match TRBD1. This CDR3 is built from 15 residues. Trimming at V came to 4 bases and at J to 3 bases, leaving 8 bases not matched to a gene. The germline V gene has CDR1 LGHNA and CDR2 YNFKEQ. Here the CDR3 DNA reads TGTGCCAGCAGCCCGCCGGGACAGTACGAAGAGACCCAGTACTTC. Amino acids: CASSPPGQYEETQYF.

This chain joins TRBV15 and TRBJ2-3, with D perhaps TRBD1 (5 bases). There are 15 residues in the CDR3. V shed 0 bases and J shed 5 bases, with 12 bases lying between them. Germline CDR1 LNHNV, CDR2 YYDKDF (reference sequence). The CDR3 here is CATSREAGLGDTQYF. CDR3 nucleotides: TGTGCCACCAGCAGAGAGGCAGGGTTAGGAGATACGCAGTATTTT.

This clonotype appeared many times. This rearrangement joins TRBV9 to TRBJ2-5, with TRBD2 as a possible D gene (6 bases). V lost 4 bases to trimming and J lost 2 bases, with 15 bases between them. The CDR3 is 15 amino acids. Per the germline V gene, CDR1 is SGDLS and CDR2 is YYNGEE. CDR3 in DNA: TGTGCCAGCAGCTCCAGAGCGCGGGAACAAGAGACCCAGTACTTC. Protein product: CASSSRAREQETQYF.

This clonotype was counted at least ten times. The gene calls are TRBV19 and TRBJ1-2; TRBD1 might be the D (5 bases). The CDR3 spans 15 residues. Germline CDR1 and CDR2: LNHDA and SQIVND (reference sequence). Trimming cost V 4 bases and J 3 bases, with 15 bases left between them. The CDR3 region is CASSTKSGTHYGYTF. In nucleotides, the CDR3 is TGTGCCAGTAGTACCAAATCCGGGACCCACTATGGCTACACCTTC.

The CDR3 protein is CASMSGAYGYTF. CDR3 bases: TGTGCCAGCATGTCCGGGGCGTATGGCTACACCTTC. This chain uses TRBV6-5 with TRBJ1-2; TRBD1 is a possible D gene (5 bases). V lost 7 bases to trimming and J lost 5 bases, with 11 bases between them. Germline V CDR1 and CDR2: MNHEY, SVGAGI. This CDR3 is built from 12 residues.

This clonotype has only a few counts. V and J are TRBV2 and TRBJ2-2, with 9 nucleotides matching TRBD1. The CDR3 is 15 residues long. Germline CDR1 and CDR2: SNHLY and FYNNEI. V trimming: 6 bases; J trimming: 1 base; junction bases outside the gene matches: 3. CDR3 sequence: CASRKDRGNTGELFF. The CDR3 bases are TGTGCCAGCAGGAAGGACAGGGGGAACACCGGGGAGCTGTTTTTT. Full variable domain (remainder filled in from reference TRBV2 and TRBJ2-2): EPEVTQTPSHQVTQMGQEVILRCVPISNHLYFYWYRQILGQKVEFLVSFYNNEISEKSEIFDDQFSVERPDGSNFTLKIRSTKLEDSAMYFCASRKDRGNTGELFFGEGSRLTVL.

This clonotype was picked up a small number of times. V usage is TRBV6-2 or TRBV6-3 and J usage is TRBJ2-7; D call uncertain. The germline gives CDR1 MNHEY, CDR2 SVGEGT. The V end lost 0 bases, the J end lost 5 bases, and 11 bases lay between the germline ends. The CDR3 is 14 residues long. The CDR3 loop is CASSYSTTPNEQYF. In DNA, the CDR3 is TGTGCCAGCAGTTACTCGACGACTCCCAACGAGCAGTACTTC.

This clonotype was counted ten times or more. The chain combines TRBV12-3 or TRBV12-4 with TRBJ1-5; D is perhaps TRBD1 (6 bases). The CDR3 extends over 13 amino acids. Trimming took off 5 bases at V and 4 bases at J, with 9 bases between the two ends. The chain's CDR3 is CASSGQYNQPQHF. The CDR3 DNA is TGTGCCAGCAGTGGACAGTATAATCAGCCCCAGCATTTT.

The CDR3 sequence: CASSQVTRWNTEAFF. CDR3 DNA sequence: TGTGCCAGCAGCCAAGTGACCCGTTGGAACACTGAAGCTTTCTTT. This sequence joins TRBV9 and TRBJ1-1, with D uncertain. This CDR3 region has 15 residues. The V gene lost 4 bases and the J gene lost 1 base, with 14 bases spanning the gap. In germline, CDR1 is SGDLS, CDR2 YYNGEE.

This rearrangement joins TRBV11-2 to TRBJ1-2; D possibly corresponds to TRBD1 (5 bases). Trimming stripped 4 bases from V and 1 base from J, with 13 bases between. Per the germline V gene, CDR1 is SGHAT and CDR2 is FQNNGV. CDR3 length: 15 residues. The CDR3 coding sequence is TGTGCCAGCAGCTCCCCCGGGGACTTTAACTATGGCTACACCTTC. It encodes CASSSPGDFNYGYTF.

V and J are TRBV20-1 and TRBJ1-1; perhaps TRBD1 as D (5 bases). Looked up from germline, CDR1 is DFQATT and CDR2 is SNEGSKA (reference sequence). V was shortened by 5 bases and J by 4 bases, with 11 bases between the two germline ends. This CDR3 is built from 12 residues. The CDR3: CSAGHRPTEAFF. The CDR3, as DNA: TGCAGTGCTGGTCACAGGCCCACTGAAGCTTTCTTT.

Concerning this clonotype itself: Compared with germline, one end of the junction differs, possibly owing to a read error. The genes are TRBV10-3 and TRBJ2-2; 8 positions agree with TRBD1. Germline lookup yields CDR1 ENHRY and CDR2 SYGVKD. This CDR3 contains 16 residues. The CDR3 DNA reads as TGTGCCAGCAGTTACTCAGGGGGCAGGGGCACCGGGGAGCTGTTTTTT. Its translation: CASSYSGGRGTGELFF.